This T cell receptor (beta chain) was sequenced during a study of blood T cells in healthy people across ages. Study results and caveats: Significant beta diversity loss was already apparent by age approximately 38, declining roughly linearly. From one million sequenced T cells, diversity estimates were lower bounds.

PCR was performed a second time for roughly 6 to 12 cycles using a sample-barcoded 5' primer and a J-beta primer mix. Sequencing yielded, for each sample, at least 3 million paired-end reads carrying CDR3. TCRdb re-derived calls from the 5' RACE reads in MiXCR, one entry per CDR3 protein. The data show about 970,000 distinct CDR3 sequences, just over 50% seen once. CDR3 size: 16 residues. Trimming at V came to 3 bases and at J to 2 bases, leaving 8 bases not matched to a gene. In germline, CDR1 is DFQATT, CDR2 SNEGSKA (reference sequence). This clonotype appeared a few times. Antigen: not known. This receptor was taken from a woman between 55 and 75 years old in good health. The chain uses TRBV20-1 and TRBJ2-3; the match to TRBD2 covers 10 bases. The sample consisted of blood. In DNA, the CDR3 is TGCAGTGCTAGCCTCCTGACTAGCGGGTACACAGATACGCAGTATTTT. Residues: CSASLLTSGYTDTQYF.